The present entry profiles one T cell receptor beta chain with its context. Its specificity is unknown. The data were taken from a study of T cell responses to AZD1222 COVID-19 vaccine. Whole-study findings and limits: Reportedly, nearly half of unique spike TCRs recognized epitopes outside B.1.351/B.1.1.7 mutations. It should be noted that donors were predominantly white British and more often female, and clonal diversity was possibly underestimated.

Only in-frame clones appear in the TCRdb table, and some are missing; sequencing was by immunoSEQ multiplex PCR. The sample holds 100,000 or so clones; 80% to 95% are singletons and the top ten take about 3.4%. Second doses were pooled across both intervals (about 4 or about 12 weeks). The J segment lost 0 bases and the V segment lost 4 bases, leaving 12 bases of the junction unmatched. The CDR3 is made up of 18 amino acids. Germline lookup yields CDR1 LNHNV and CDR2 YYDKDF (reference sequence). The chain combines TRBV15 with TRBJ1-5, with 7 positions matching TRBD1. Sequencing used peripheral blood, obtained 28 days after the second AZD1222 dose. The source of this sequence is an adult who received the AZD1222 COVID-19 vaccine. CDR3 region: CATSTPYRGWGSNQPQHF. CDR3 DNA: TGTGCCACCAGCACCCCTTACAGGGGTTGGGGTAGCAATCAGCCCCAGCATTTT.